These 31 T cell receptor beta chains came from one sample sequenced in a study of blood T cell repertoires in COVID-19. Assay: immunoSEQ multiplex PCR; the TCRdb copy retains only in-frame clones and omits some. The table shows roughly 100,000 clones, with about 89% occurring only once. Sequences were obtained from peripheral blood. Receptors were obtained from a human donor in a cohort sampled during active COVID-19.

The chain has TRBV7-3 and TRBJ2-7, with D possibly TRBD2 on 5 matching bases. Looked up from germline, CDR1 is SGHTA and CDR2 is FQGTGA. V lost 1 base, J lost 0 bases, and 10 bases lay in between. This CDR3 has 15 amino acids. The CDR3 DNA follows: TGTGCCAGCAGCTTAAACTCTGGGAGCTCCTACGAGCAGTACTTC. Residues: CASSLNSGSSYEQYF.

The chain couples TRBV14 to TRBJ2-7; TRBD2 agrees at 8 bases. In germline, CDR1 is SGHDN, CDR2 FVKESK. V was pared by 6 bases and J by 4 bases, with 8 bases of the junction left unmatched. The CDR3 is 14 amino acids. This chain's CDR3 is CASSSPGGKYEQYF. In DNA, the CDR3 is TGTGCCAGCAGTTCTCCGGGGGGGAAATACGAGCAGTACTTC.

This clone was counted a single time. CDR3 in DNA: TGTGCCATCAGTGACGGGACTAAACGCAATCAGCCCCAGCATTTT. Translating gives CAISDGTKRNQPQHF. The V call is TRBV10-3, the J call TRBJ1-5; tentatively, D is TRBD1 (5 bases). CDR3 size: 15 residues. The germline V gene has CDR1 ENHRY and CDR2 SYGVKD. Trimming cost V 3 bases and J 2 bases, with 11 bases left between them.

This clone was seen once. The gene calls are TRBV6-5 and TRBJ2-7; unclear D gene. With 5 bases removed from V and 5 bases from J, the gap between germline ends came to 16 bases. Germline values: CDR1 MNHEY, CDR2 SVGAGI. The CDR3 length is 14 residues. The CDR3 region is CASSRYYTKDEQYF. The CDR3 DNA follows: TGTGCCAGCAGTCGTTACTATACTAAGGACGAGCAGTACTTC.

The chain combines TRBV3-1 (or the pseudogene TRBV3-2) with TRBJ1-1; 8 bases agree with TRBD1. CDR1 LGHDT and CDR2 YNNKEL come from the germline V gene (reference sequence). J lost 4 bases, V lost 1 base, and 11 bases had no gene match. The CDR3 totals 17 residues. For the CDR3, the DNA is TGTGCCAGCAGCCAAGCATCCGGGGGGACAGGCCGCACTGAAGCTTTCTTT. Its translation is CASSQASGGTGRTEAFF.

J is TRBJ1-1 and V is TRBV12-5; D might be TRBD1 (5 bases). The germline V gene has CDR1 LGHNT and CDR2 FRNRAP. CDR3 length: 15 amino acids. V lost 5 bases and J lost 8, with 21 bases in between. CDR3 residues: CASGNMRTLNREAFF. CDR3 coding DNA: TGTGCTAGTGGTAACATGCGAACACTGAACAGGGAAGCTTTCTTT.

CDR3 DNA sequence: TGTGCCAGCAGCTTGAATGGCAGGGACAATGAGCAGTTCTTC. Protein: CASSLNGRDNEQFF. V is TRBV5-8 and J is TRBJ2-1; D might be TRBD1 (5 bases). The CDR3 loop spans 14 amino acids. CDR1 and CDR2 (germline): SGHTS, YDEGEE. V lost 1 base and J 5 bases, leaving 10 bases between the germline ends.

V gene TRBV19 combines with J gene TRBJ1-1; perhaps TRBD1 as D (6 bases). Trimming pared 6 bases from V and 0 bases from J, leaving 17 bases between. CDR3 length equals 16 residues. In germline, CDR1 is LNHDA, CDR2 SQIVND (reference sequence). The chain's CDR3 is CASSPFSQGMNTEAFF. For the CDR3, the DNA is TGTGCCAGTAGCCCATTCTCACAGGGCATGAACACTGAAGCTTTCTTT.

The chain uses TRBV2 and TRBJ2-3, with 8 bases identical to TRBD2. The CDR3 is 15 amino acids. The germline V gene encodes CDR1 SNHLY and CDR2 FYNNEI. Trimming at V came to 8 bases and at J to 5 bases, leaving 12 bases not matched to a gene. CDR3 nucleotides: TGTGCCAGCTACGGGGGGGCTAGCGAGAAAGATACGCAGTATTTT. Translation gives CASYGGASEKDTQYF.

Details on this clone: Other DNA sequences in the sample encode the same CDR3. Here the CDR3 DNA reads TGTGCCAGCAGCCTCAGCACAGATACGCAGTATTTT. It encodes CASSLSTDTQYF. The chain combines TRBV5-6 with TRBJ2-3; D remains ambiguous. Germline lookup yields CDR1 SGHDT and CDR2 YYEEEE. The CDR3 is 12 residues long. V was shortened by 4 bases and J by 0 bases, with 3 bases between the two germline ends.

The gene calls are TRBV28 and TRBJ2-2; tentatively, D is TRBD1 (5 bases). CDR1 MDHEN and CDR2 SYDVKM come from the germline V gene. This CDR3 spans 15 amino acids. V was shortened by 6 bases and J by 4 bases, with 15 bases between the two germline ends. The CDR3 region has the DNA TGTGCCAGCAGCCCCCATGGGGCAGGCACCGGGGAGCTGTTTTTT. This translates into CASSPHGAGTGELFF.

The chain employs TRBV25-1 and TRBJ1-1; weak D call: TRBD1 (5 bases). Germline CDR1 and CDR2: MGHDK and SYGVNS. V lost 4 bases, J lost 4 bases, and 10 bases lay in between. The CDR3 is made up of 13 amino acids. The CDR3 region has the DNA TGTGCCAGCAGTGGGGGGGTCGTCACTGAAGCTTTCTTT. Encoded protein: CASSGGVVTEAFF.

The CDR3 nucleotides read TGTGCCAGCAGCTGGACAGTGACCGGGGAGCTGTTTTTT. This codes for CASSWTVTGELFF. The chain joins TRBV11-2 to TRBJ2-2, with a possible D match to TRBD1 (6 bases). The V and J ends lost 4 bases and 5 bases respectively, with 8 bases between them. The CDR3 covers 13 residues. Germline assignment: CDR1 SGHAT and CDR2 FQNNGV.

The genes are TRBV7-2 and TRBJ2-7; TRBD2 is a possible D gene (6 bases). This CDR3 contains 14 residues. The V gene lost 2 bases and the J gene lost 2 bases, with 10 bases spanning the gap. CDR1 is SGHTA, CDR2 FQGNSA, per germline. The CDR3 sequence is CASSLRGITYEQYF. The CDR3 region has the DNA TGTGCCAGCAGCTTACGGGGGATCACCTACGAGCAGTACTTC.

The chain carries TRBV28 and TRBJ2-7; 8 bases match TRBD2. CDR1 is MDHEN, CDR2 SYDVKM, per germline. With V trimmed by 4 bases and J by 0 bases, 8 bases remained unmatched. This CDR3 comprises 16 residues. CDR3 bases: TGTGCCAGCAGTTCCCCCGGGAGCGGGAGCTCCTACGAGCAGTACTTC. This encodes CASSSPGSGSSYEQYF. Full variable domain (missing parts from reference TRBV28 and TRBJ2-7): DVKVTQSSRYLVKRTGEKVFLECVQDMDHENMFWYRQDPGLGLRLIYFSYDVKMKEKGDIPEGYSVSREKKERFSLILESASTNQTSMYLCASSSPGSGSSYEQYFGPGTRLTVT.

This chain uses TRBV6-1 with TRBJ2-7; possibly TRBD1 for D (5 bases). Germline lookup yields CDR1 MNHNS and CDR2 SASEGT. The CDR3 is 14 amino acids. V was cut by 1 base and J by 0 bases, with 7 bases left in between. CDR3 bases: TGTGCCAGCAGTGAAGACAGGAGCTCCTACGAGCAGTACTTC. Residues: CASSEDRSSYEQYF.

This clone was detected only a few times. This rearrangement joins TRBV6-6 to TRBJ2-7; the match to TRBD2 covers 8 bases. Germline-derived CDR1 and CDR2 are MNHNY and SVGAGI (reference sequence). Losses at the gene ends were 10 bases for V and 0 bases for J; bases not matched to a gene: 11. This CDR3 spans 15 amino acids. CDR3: CATSSSGIISYEQYF. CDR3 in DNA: TGTGCCACCTCAAGTAGCGGGATTATCTCCTACGAGCAGTACTTC.

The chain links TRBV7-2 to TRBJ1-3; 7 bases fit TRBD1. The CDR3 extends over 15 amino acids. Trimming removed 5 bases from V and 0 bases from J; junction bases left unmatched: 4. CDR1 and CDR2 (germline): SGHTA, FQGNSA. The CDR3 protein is CASSQGTASGNTIYF. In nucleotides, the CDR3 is TGTGCCAGCAGCCAGGGGACAGCCTCTGGAAACACCATATATTTT.

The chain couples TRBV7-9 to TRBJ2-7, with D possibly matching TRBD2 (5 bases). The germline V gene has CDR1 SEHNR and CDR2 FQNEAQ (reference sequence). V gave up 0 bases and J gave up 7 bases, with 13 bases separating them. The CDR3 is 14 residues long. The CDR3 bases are TGTGCCAGCAGCTTAGCGATCGGGTCGGGAGAGCAGTACTTC. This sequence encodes CASSLAIGSGEQYF.

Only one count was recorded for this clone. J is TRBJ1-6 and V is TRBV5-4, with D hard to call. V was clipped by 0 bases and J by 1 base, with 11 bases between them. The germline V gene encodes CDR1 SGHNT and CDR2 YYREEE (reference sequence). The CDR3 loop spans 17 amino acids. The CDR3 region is CASSLGPPGSYNSPLHF. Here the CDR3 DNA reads TGTGCCAGCAGCTTGGGGCCCCCGGGATCCTATAATTCACCCCTCCACTTT. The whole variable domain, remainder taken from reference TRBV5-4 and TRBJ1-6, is ETGVTQSPTHLIKTRGQQVTLRCSSQSGHNTVSWYQQALGQGPQFIFQYYREEENGRGNFPPRFSGLQFPNYSSELNVNALELDDSALYLCASSLGPPGSYNSPLHFGNGTRLTVT.

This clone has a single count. CDR3 residues: CASSLDTSGIMNTEAFF. DNA for the CDR3: TGTGCCAGCAGCCTAGACACGTCCGGGATCATGAACACTGAAGCTTTCTTT. The rearrangement links TRBV9 to TRBJ1-1; D unresolved. Germline lookup yields CDR1 SGDLS and CDR2 YYNGEE. The CDR3 contains 17 residues. V was cut by 4 bases and J by 0 bases, with 19 bases left in between.

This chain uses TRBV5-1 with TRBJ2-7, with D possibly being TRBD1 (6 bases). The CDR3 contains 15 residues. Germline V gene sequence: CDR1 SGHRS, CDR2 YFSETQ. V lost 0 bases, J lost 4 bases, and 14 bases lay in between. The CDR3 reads CASSLAGQYHYEQYF. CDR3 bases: TGCGCCAGCAGCTTGGCCGGACAGTACCATTACGAGCAGTACTTC.

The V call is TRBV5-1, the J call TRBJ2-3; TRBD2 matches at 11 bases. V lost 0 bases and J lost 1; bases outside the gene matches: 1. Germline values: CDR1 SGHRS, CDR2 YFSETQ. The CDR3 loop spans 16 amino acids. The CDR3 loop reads CASSLVAGGRTDTQYF. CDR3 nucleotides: TGCGCCAGCAGCTTGGTAGCGGGAGGGCGCACAGATACGCAGTATTTT.

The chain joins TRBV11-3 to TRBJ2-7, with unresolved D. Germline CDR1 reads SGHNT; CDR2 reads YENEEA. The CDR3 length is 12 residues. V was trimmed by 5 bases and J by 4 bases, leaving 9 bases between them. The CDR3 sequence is CASSPGVYEQYF. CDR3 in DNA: TGTGCCAGCAGCCCCGGTGTATACGAGCAGTACTTC.

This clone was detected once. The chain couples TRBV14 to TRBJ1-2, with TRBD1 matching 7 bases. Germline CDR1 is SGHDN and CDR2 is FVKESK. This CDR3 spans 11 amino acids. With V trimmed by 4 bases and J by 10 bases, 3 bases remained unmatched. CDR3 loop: CASSLGQVYTF. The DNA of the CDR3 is TGTGCCAGCAGCCTAGGACAGGTCTACACCTTC.

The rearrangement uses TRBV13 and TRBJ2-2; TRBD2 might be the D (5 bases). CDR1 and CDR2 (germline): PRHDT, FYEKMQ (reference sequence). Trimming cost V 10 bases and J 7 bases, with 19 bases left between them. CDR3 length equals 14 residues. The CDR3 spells CATRRRLPGGELFF. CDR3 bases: TGTGCCACCCGGAGGCGGTTACCTGGCGGGGAGCTGTTTTTT.

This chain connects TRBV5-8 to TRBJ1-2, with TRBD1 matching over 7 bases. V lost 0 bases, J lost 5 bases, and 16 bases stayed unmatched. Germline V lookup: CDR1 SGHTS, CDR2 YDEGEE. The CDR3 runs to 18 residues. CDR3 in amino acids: CASSLALDSGQVSYGYTF. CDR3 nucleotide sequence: TGTGCCAGCAGCTTGGCGCTAGATTCAGGACAGGTGTCTTATGGCTACACCTTC.

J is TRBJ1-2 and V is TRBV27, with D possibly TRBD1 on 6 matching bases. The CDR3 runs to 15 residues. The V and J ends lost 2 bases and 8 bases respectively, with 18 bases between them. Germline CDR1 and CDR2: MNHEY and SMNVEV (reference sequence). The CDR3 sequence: CASSLTGPTPHGYTF. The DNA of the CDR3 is TGTGCCAGCAGTTTAACAGGGCCTACCCCTCACGGCTACACCTTC.

CDR3 DNA sequence: TGCAGCGTTGTTGGCAGTACCTATGGCTACACCTTC. Translated: CSVVGSTYGYTF. The J gene is TRBJ1-2, the V gene TRBV29-1; D remains ambiguous. The CDR3 contains 12 residues. Germline values: CDR1 SQVTM, CDR2 ANQGSEA. The V and J ends lost 4 bases and 4 bases respectively, with 10 bases between them. The entire variable domain, with the rest obtained from reference TRBV29-1 and TRBJ1-2, is as follows: SAVISQKPSRDICQRGTSLTIQCQVDSQVTMMFWYRQQPGQSLTLIATANQGSEATYESGFVIDKFPISRPNLTFSTLTVSNMSPEDSSIYLCSVVGSTYGYTFGSGTRLTVV.

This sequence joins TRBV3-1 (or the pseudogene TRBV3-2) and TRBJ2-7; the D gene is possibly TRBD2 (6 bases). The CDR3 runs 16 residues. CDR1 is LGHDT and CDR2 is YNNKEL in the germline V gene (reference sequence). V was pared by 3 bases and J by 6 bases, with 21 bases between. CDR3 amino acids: CASSHGLLEEVREQYF. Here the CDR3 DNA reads TGTGCCAGCAGCCATGGACTACTTGAGGAGGTCCGCGAGCAGTACTTC.

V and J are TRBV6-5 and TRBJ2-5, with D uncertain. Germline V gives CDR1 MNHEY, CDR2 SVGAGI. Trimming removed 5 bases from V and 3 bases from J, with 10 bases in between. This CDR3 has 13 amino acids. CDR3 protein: CASSRSTEETQYF. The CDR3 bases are TGTGCCAGCAGTAGGAGTACCGAAGAGACCCAGTACTTC.